This TCR beta chain was identified during a study of monozygotic twins with inflammatory bowel disease. On this clonotype: Its target is unknown.

The CDR3 consists of 13 residues. CDR1 is SGDLS and CDR2 is YYNGEE in the germline V gene. An amount of approximately 3,800 ng of total RNA was used for each TCR library. TCRdb re-called the 5' RACE reads and shows each CDR3 protein once, DNA omitted. This repertoire comprises around 400,000 distinct CDR3 sequences; its ten largest clones make up roughly 2.5%. Notes on the study in general: Healthy twins shared more clonotypes with others than IBD patients, most markedly active ones. The authors note that differing immunosuppressive treatments may have added variability to patient repertoires.

This chain connects TRBV9 to TRBJ2-1; the TCRdb D gene call, TRBD2, has no DNA to confirm it. The TCR sequence derives from a human donor with ulcerative colitis or Crohn's disease, or a healthy co-twin of an affected twin (not recorded which). Material: blood. This CDR3 reads CASSPLSGGNPLF.